This T cell receptor (beta chain) derives from a study of blood T cells in healthy people across ages. Per germline, CDR1 DFQATT and CDR2 SNEGSKA (reference sequence). The CDR3 is made up of 12 amino acids. V lost 5 bases, J lost 4 bases, and 2 bases stayed unmatched. Alongside a J-beta primer mix, a sample-barcoded 5' primer served in a second PCR lasting about 7 to 12 cycles. TCRdb re-called the 5' RACE reads with MiXCR, one entry per CDR3 protein. The table shows some 1 million distinct CDR3 sequences, with more than 35% occurring only once. The clonotype was recovered from a woman aged 60-75 years in good health. The chain employs TRBV20-1 and TRBJ2-5; 9 nucleotides align to TRBD1. Sequenced sample: blood. The CDR3 region has the DNA TGCAGTGCTTCGACAGGGGGAGAGACCCAGTACTTC. It is translated as CSASTGGETQYF.